The present entry profiles one T cell receptor beta chain with its context. These data belong to a study of molecular identifiers for immune sequencing clone quantification. Each CDR3 protein gets one entry after TCRdb re-called the PCR reads with MiXCR. The table records about 97,000 distinct CDR3 sequences, 30% to 35% of them present only once. Sequenced material: naive CD8+ T cells from blood, with Jurkat cell RNA spiked in. Subset of the sample: FACS-sorted CD8+CD4-CCR7+CD45RA+ naive T cells. The receptor's source is a human donor in good health. Some libraries in this study had Jurkat cell RNA spiked in.

This CDR3 is CASSQPDRGEKLFF. CDR3 sequence (DNA): TGCGCCAGCAGCCAACCTGACAGGGGTGAAAAACTGTTTTTT. This chain links TRBV4-3 with TRBJ1-4; 8 nucleotides agree with TRBD1. Trimming removed 2 bases from V and 7 bases from J; junction bases left unmatched: 3. The CDR3 has 14 residues. Germline-derived CDR1 and CDR2 are LGHNA and YSLEER.